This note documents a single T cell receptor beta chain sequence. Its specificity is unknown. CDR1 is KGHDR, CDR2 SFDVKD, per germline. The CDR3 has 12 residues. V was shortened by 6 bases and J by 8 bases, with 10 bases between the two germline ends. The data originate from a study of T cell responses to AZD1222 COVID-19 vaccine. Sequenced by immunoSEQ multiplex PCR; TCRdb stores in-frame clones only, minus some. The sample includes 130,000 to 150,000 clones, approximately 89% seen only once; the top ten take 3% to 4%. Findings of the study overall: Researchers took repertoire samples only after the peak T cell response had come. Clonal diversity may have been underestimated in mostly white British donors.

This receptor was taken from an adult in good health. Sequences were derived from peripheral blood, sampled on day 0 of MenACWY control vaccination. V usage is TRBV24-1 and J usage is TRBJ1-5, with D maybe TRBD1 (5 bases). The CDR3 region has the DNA TGTGCCACCAGTTTGGGGCCAAAGCCCCAGCATTTT. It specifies CATSLGPKPQHF.